This passage covers 26 T cell receptor beta chains from one sample sequenced in a study of blood T cell repertoires in COVID-19. Clones were sequenced by immunoSEQ multiplex PCR, and TCRdb holds only the in-frame ones, with some missing. The sample holds hundreds of thousands of clones; around 84% are singletons and the top ten take about 6%. The material sequenced was peripheral blood. All receptors derive from a man at least 80 years old with acute or convalescent COVID-19.

The chain is built from TRBV7-3 and TRBJ2-2; D call uncertain. Germline V gene sequence: CDR1 SGHTA, CDR2 FQGTGA. V lost 6 bases, J lost 0 bases, and 8 bases lay in between. The CDR3 runs to 14 residues. The CDR3 reads CASRTNSNTGELFF. The CDR3 coding sequence is TGTGCCAGCAGGACAAACTCGAACACCGGGGAGCTGTTTTTT.

CDR3 DNA sequence: TGTGCCAGCAGCTCACCGACAGGTTCTGGAAACACCATATATTTT. Its protein product is CASSSPTGSGNTIYF. This sequence joins TRBV11-2 and TRBJ1-3; possibly TRBD1 for D (6 bases). Trimming removed 4 bases from V and 1 base from J, with 11 bases in between. The CDR3 has 15 amino acids. From germline, CDR1 is SGHAT and CDR2 FQNNGV.

The chain uses TRBV2 and TRBJ1-5; D is possibly TRBD1 (5 bases). Germline V gene data show CDR1 as SNHLY and CDR2 as FYNNEI. V dropped 4 bases and J dropped 7 bases, with 11 bases sitting between them. CDR3 length equals 13 residues. The CDR3 protein is CASSGQGLQPQHF. Written as DNA, the CDR3 is TGTGCCAGCAGTGGTCAGGGCTTGCAGCCCCAGCATTTT.

This clone was detected ten times or more. J is TRBJ1-2 and V is TRBV29-1, with TRBD1 matching 11 bases. CDR3 length: 14 amino acids. The ends lost 6 bases at V and 6 bases at J; junction bases unmatched: 9. Germline CDR1 SQVTM, CDR2 ANQGSEA. DNA of the CDR3: TGCAGCGTCGGGACCCCGGGACAGGGGGATGGCTACACCTTC. As protein: CSVGTPGQGDGYTF.

The V call is TRBV5-1, the J call TRBJ2-4; 7 bases are shared with TRBD1. Losses at the gene ends were 7 bases for V and 8 bases for J; bases not matched to a gene: 9. Germline V gene lookup returns CDR1 SGHRS and CDR2 YFSETQ. There are 13 residues in the CDR3. The chain's CDR3 is CASSPGTVDIQYF. In nucleotides, the CDR3 is TGCGCCAGCTCACCCGGGACAGTGGACATTCAGTACTTC.

V and J are TRBV4-3 and TRBJ2-3; D might be TRBD2 (6 bases). Per germline, CDR1 LGHNA and CDR2 YSLEER. V lost 3 bases, J lost 2 bases, and 21 bases lay in between. The CDR3 length is 18 residues. CDR3 protein: CASSHGFGVGRDTDTQYF. CDR3 sequence (DNA): TGCGCCAGCAGCCATGGCTTTGGGGTAGGGCGGGACACAGATACGCAGTATTTT.

This clone has more than one count but fewer than ten. The V gene is TRBV6-1, the J gene TRBJ2-1, with 10 bases that match TRBD1. Germline lookup yields CDR1 MNHNS and CDR2 SASEGT. Losses at the gene ends were 4 bases for V and 8 bases for J; bases not matched to a gene: 11. The CDR3 length is 16 residues. In nucleotides, the CDR3 is TGTGCCAGCAGTGCAGCCGGGACAGGGGTCGGCTATGAGCAGTTCTTC. It codes for CASSAAGTGVGYEQFF.

V is TRBV25-1 and J is TRBJ2-1; 13 bases map to TRBD2. Trimming cost V 4 bases and J 10 bases; bases outside gene matches: 10. Germline V lookup: CDR1 MGHDK, CDR2 SYGVNS. The CDR3 has 16 residues. The CDR3 DNA is TGTGCCAGCAGTGGCCCAACTAGCGGGAGGGCCTTCGAGCAGTTCTTC. Translating it yields CASSGPTSGRAFEQFF. The whole variable domain, remainder taken from reference TRBV25-1 and TRBJ2-1, is EADIYQTPRYLVIGTGKKITLECSQTMGHDKMYWYQQDPGMELHLIHYSYGVNSTEKGDLSSESTVSRIRTEHFPLTLESARPSHTSQYLCASSGPTSGRAFEQFFGPGTRLTVL.

The CDR3 is CASSGSSGSITGELFF. CDR3 coding DNA: TGTGCCAGCAGTGGGTCTAGCGGGAGTATTACCGGGGAGCTGTTTTTT. V and J are TRBV6-1 and TRBJ2-2, with 10 bases lining up with TRBD2. CDR1 and CDR2 from the germline V gene are MNHNS and SASEGT. V shed 4 bases and J 5 bases; nucleotides not matched to a gene: 7. The CDR3 loop spans 16 amino acids.

The chain recombines TRBV5-5 with TRBJ1-6; 8 bases fit TRBD1. The CDR3 covers 14 residues. V was clipped by 3 bases and J by 6 bases; unmatched bases: 2. CDR1 and CDR2 (germline): SGHKS, YYEKEE (reference sequence). The DNA for the CDR3 is TGTGCCAGCAGCTCCGGACAGGGTAATTCACCCCTCCACTTT. It yields the protein CASSSGQGNSPLHF.

This chain links TRBV28 with TRBJ2-5; a weak D match, TRBD1 (6 bases). The CDR3 has 15 residues. The germline CDR1 and CDR2 sequences are MDHEN and SYDVKM. V dropped 7 bases and J dropped 1 base, with 16 bases sitting between them. The CDR3 region is CASNLGAGAQETQYF. CDR3 nucleotide sequence: TGTGCCAGCAACTTAGGAGCAGGGGCCCAAGAGACCCAGTACTTC.

The rearrangement joins TRBV7-9 to TRBJ2-1; TRBD2 aligns across 13 bases. The J segment lost 9 bases and the V segment lost 5 bases, leaving 7 bases of the junction unmatched. This CDR3 region has 15 residues. Germline CDR1 reads SEHNR; CDR2 reads FQNEAQ (reference sequence). The CDR3 protein is CASSPGLAGVGEQFF. The DNA of the CDR3 is TGTGCCAGCAGCCCCGGACTAGCGGGAGTGGGTGAGCAGTTCTTC.

The J gene is TRBJ2-3, the V gene TRBV7-2; 7 bases align to TRBD2. The germline V gene encodes CDR1 SGHTA and CDR2 FQGNSA. The CDR3 is 13 amino acids. After removal of 4 bases from V and 3 bases from J, the junction contained 1 base not matched to a gene. In DNA form, the CDR3 reads TGTGCCAGCAGCTGGCGGGAGACAGATACGCAGTATTTT. This encodes CASSWRETDTQYF. Together with reference TRBV7-2 and TRBJ2-3, the CDR3 gives the full variable domain: GAGVSQSPSNKVTEKGKDVELRCDPISGHTALYWYRQSLGQGLEFLIYFQGNSAPDKSGLPSDRFSAERTGGSVSTLTIQRTQQEDSAVYLCASSWRETDTQYFGPGTRLTVL.

The chain couples TRBV7-9 to TRBJ2-1, with D possibly being TRBD1 (5 bases). In germline, CDR1 is SEHNR, CDR2 FQNEAQ (reference sequence). The CDR3 extends over 13 amino acids. Trimming removed 2 bases from V and 10 bases from J, with 12 bases in between. The CDR3 reads CASSLFGAGEQFF. In nucleotides, the CDR3 is TGTGCCAGCAGCTTATTTGGGGCAGGGGAGCAGTTCTTC.

This chain's CDR3 is CASSRSGGADTQYF. DNA of the CDR3: TGCGCCAGCAGTAGGTCGGGAGGGGCAGATACGCAGTATTTT. The chain links TRBV10-1 to TRBJ2-3; 8 bases agree with TRBD2. Germline CDR1 reads WNHNN; CDR2 reads SYGVQD (reference sequence). With V trimmed by 5 bases and J by 4 bases, 5 bases remained unmatched. The CDR3 runs to 14 residues.

V and J are TRBV27 and TRBJ2-7, with D perhaps TRBD1 (5 bases). CDR3 length: 10 amino acids. Germline V gene lookup returns CDR1 MNHEY and CDR2 SMNVEV (reference sequence). V was pared by 6 bases and J by 7 bases, with 7 bases between. For the CDR3, the DNA is TGTGCCAGCAGCCAGGGAGAGCAGTACGTC. Encoded protein: CASSQGEQYV.

The chain combines TRBV18 with TRBJ1-1, with TRBD1 as a possible D gene (6 bases). Germline V gene data show CDR1 as KGHSH and CDR2 as LQKENI. CDR3 length: 15 amino acids. Trimming left V 4 bases short and J 4 bases short, with 16 bases between. Here the CDR3 reads CASSREGTGPTEAFF. The CDR3 DNA follows: TGTGCCAGCTCACGCGAAGGAACAGGGCCCACTGAAGCTTTCTTT.

The gene calls are TRBV11-2 and TRBJ2-1; 14 bases map to TRBD2. This CDR3 spans 16 amino acids. Trimming cost V 8 bases and J 9 bases; bases outside gene matches: 12. Germline loops: CDR1 SGHAT, CDR2 FQNNGV. This CDR3 is CASCPPGLAGGGEQFF. CDR3 coding DNA: TGTGCCAGCTGCCCTCCCGGACTAGCGGGAGGAGGTGAGCAGTTCTTC.

This chain joins TRBV6-1 and TRBJ2-7; TRBD2 might be the D (6 bases). Germline V CDR1 and CDR2: MNHNS, SASEGT. The V end lost 7 bases, the J end lost 4 bases, and 20 bases lay between the germline ends. The CDR3 is made up of 15 amino acids. In DNA form, the CDR3 reads TGTGCCAGCAACCCCGGGAGCGGAAAAGGGTACGAGCAGTACTTC. Amino acids: CASNPGSGKGYEQYF.

The V gene is TRBV28, the J gene TRBJ1-1, with a weak D call TRBD1 (6 bases). The CDR3 is made up of 12 amino acids. V was cut by 7 bases and J by 5 bases, with 11 bases left in between. Per the germline V gene, CDR1 is MDHEN and CDR2 is SYDVKM. The CDR3 reads CASITRGTEAFF. The CDR3 DNA sequence: TGTGCCAGCATTACAAGGGGGACTGAAGCTTTCTTT.

This chain links TRBV6-5 with TRBJ1-4; 7 positions agree with TRBD1. This CDR3 has 15 amino acids. Germline-derived CDR1 and CDR2 are MNHEY and SVGAGI. With V trimmed by 2 bases and J by 5 bases, 5 bases remained unmatched. DNA for the CDR3: TGTGCCAGCAGTTACGACAGGGCGGAGAATGAAAAACTGTTTTTT. This gives the protein CASSYDRAENEKLFF.

V and J are TRBV5-1 and TRBJ2-5, with TRBD2 as a possible D gene (6 bases). The V gene's germline CDR1 is SGHRS and CDR2 YFSETQ. Between the trimmed V and J ends, which lost 4 bases and 4 bases, there was a span of 17 bases. The CDR3 loop spans 15 amino acids. The CDR3 nucleotides read TGCGCCAGCAGCGGTTGGGCGGGGTCGGGAGAGACCCAGTACTTC. Translating gives CASSGWAGSGETQYF.

The V gene is TRBV20-1, the J gene TRBJ2-1, with 11 bases lining up with TRBD2. J gave up 5 bases and V 3 bases, and 3 bases lay outside the gene matches. The CDR3 length is 14 residues. The germline gives CDR1 DFQATT, CDR2 SNEGSKA (reference sequence). The CDR3 region is CSASGTSGDNEQFF. The CDR3 region has the DNA TGCAGTGCTAGTGGGACTAGCGGCGACAATGAGCAGTTCTTC.

The chain couples TRBV10-3 to TRBJ1-1; no reliable D call. Germline V gene lookup returns CDR1 ENHRY and CDR2 SYGVKD. The CDR3 is 13 amino acids. The V end was cut by 6 bases, the J end by 5 bases, with 13 bases between. CDR3 region: CAIRRSMETEAFF. CDR3 nucleotides: TGTGCCATCAGGCGGTCAATGGAAACTGAAGCTTTCTTT.

The V gene is TRBV6-2 or TRBV6-3, the J gene TRBJ2-7, with D possibly TRBD1 on 5 matching bases. The CDR3 runs 15 residues. Per germline, CDR1 MNHEY and CDR2 SVGEGT. The V end was cut by 6 bases, the J end by 2 bases, with 17 bases between. CDR3 protein: CASSPDRARPYEQYF. In nucleotides, the CDR3 is TGTGCCAGCAGCCCCGACAGAGCCAGACCCTACGAGCAGTACTTC.

The genes are TRBV19 and TRBJ2-2; 7 positions match TRBD2. Germline V gene data show CDR1 as LNHDA and CDR2 as SQIVND (reference sequence). The CDR3 totals 15 residues. V was clipped by 4 bases and J by 6 bases; unmatched bases: 8. The CDR3 DNA reads TGTGCCAGTAGTAATCGCGGGAGAGTCGCCGGGGAGCTGTTTTTT. The encoded protein is CASSNRGRVAGELFF.